The rows below give T cell receptor beta chains drawn from one sample of a study of patients and donors after allogeneic stem cell transplantation. From the RT-PCR reads, TCRdb called clonotypes with MiXCR, one entry per CDR3 protein. The sample records 680 or so distinct CDR3 sequences, about 0.85% being singletons. The sequenced sample consisted of blood, either unsorted or a sorted T cell fraction (not recorded which). The receptors here all came from a human donor who was either an allogeneic HSCT recipient or a stem cell or donor lymphocyte infusion donor (not recorded which). It is not recorded whose cells these are; they may come from a transplant donor. Each CDR3 is given with its conserved first and last residue. Fields, in order: J gene, V gene, D gene, clone size, CDR3 protein, CDR3 DNA. The D gene is left open where the match is weak. Rows give clone size only sometimes, using once, few, many, or a class for an expanded clone.

TRBJ2-1 TRBV4-3 TRBD2 medium-sized CASSNLAGSSYNEQFF TGCGCCAGCAGCAATTTAGCGGGAAGCTCCTACAATGAGCAGTTCTTC
TRBJ2-7 TRBV7-2 NA few CASSLRQATYEQYF TGTGCCAGCAGCCTTCGACAGGCCACCTACGAGCAGTACTTC
TRBJ2-2 TRBV7-8 NA medium-sized CASSLQGLGTGELFF TGTGCCAGCAGCTTGCAGGGTCTGGGCACCGGGGAGCTGTTTTTT
TRBJ2-5 TRBV30 NA medium-sized CAWTVGGKETQYF TGTGCCTGGACGGTTGGGGGGAAGGAGACCCAGTACTTC
TRBJ2-2 TRBV24-1 TRBD1 medium-sized CATSDLAGGELDGELFF TGTGCCACCAGTGATTTGGCAGGGGGCGAACTTGACGGGGAGCTGTTTTTT
TRBJ2-1 TRBV10-1 NA medium-sized CASSAGTMDYNEQFF TGCGCCAGCAGCGCCGGGACCATGGACTACAATGAGCAGTTCTTC
TRBJ2-1 TRBV10-3 TRBD2 medium-sized CAISETSGTNEQFF TGTGCCATCAGTGAAACTAGCGGAACCAATGAGCAGTTCTTC
TRBJ2-7 TRBV7-3 NA few CASSSHPGGEQYF TGTGCCAGCAGCTCACACCCCGGAGGCGAGCAGTACTTC
TRBJ1-5 TRBV3-1 NA medium-sized CASSQSSGDWVNQPQHF TGTGCCAGCAGCCAATCCTCGGGGGATTGGGTCAATCAGCCCCAGCATTTT
TRBJ2-3 TRBV4-2 TRBD2 medium-sized CASSQSPSGSTADTQYF TGTGCCAGCAGCCAAAGCCCCAGCGGGAGTACAGCAGATACGCAGTATTTT
TRBJ2-1 TRBV29-1 NA large CSAQERMVKFF TGCAGCGCCCAAGAGAGGATGGTGAAGTTCTTC
TRBJ2-1 TRBV6-5 TRBD2 medium-sized CASNVGGNNEQFF TGTGCCAGCAACGTCGGGGGGAACAATGAGCAGTTCTTC
TRBJ2-2 TRBV9 NA medium-sized CASSPGGSGELFF TGTGCCAGCAGCCCAGGAGGGTCCGGGGAGCTGTTTTTT
TRBJ2-5 TRBV20-1 TRBD2 medium-sized CSARDLSGTQETQYF TGCAGTGCTAGAGACCTTAGCGGGACCCAAGAGACCCAGTACTTC
TRBJ2-7 TRBV20-1 TRBD1 large CSARDFNRGYEQYF TGCAGTGCTAGAGATTTTAACAGGGGGTACGAGCAGTACTTC
TRBJ2-7 TRBV6-1 TRBD2 NA CASRETSGRTYEQYF TGTGCCAGCAGAGAGACTAGCGGGAGAACCTACGAGCAGTACTTC
TRBJ1-1 TRBV5-5 NA large CASSLEPGANTEAFF TGTGCCAGCAGCTTGGAGCCAGGGGCGAACACTGAAGCTTTCTTT
TRBJ2-1 TRBV5-1 NA medium-sized CASRNYNEQFF TGCGCCAGCAGAAATTACAATGAGCAGTTCTTC
TRBJ1-1 TRBV9 NA medium-sized CASSLTGGNTEAFF TGTGCCAGCAGTCTGACGGGGGGGAACACTGAAGCTTTCTTT
TRBJ1-1 TRBV15 NA NA CATSRDRGANTEAFF TGTGCCACCAGCAGAGATCGTGGGGCCAACACTGAAGCTTTCTTT
TRBJ2-1 TRBV4-2 NA medium-sized CASSPKLGEGDEQFF TGTGCCAGCAGCCCCAAGTTAGGGGAAGGAGATGAGCAGTTCTTC
TRBJ1-5 TRBV6-2/TRBV6-3 TRBD1 large CASSWTGKVNQPQHF TGTGCCAGCAGTTGGACAGGGAAAGTCAATCAGCCCCAGCATTTT
TRBJ2-7 TRBV9 TRBD2 medium-sized CASSAEGLAGEQYF TGTGCCAGCAGCGCCGAGGGACTAGCGGGGGAGCAGTACTTC
TRBJ2-2 TRBV7-8 TRBD1 NA CASSPGEGQGNTGELFF TGTGCCAGCAGCCCAGGAGAAGGACAGGGAAACACCGGGGAGCTGTTTTTT
TRBJ1-2 TRBV11-2 TRBD1 NA CASSLARGQDGYTF TGTGCCAGCAGCTTAGCGAGGGGGCAGGATGGCTACACCTTC
TRBJ1-4 TRBV5-5 TRBD1 hyperexpanded CASSRRGQSNEKLFF TGTGCCAGCAGCAGAAGGGGACAGTCTAATGAAAAACTGTTTTTT
TRBJ2-1 TRBV11-2 NA medium-sized CASSISLGTSSYNEQFF TGTGCCAGCAGCATAAGCCTAGGGACAAGCTCCTACAATGAGCAGTTCTTC
TRBJ2-7 TRBV20-1 NA few CSAWWDKGYEQYF TGCAGTGCCTGGTGGGACAAAGGCTACGAGCAGTACTTC
TRBJ2-3 TRBV7-8 TRBD2 medium-sized CASSSLAGETDTQYF TGTGCCAGCAGCTCGCTAGCGGGAGAAACAGATACGCAGTATTTT
TRBJ2-3 TRBV7-9 NA medium-sized CASSLEVQSYTQYF TGTGCCAGCAGCTTAGAGGTCCAGTCGTATACGCAGTATTTT
TRBJ1-1 TRBV19 NA large CASSSQWRETEAFF TGTGCCAGTAGCTCCCAATGGCGGGAAACTGAAGCTTTCTTT
TRBJ1-1 TRBV28 NA medium-sized CASSNTGNSAFF TGTGCCAGCAGCAATACAGGGAATTCAGCTTTCTTT
TRBJ1-6 TRBV19 TRBD1 medium-sized CASSNGDRESSPLHF TGTGCCAGTAGTAACGGTGACAGGGAAAGTTCACCCCTCCACTTT
TRBJ2-1 TRBV6-2/TRBV6-3 NA medium-sized CASSSTGFGNEQFF TGTGCCAGCAGTTCCACAGGGTTTGGTAATGAGCAGTTCTTC
TRBJ2-1 TRBV3-1 NA medium-sized CASRGIQNEQFF TGTGCCAGCAGGGGAATACAGAATGAGCAGTTCTTC
TRBJ2-7 TRBV20-1 NA medium-sized CSARGSREAYEQYF TGCAGTGCTAGAGGTTCCCGGGAAGCCTACGAGCAGTACTTC